The next 19 T cell receptor beta chains were all read from a single sample in a study of blood T cell repertoires in COVID-19. Only in-frame clones appear in the TCRdb table, and some are missing; sequencing was by immunoSEQ multiplex PCR. This table holds about 14,000 clones, around 73% found once. The source material was peripheral blood. These receptors all stem from a man aged 65 to 85 with acute or convalescent COVID-19.

The chain carries TRBV29-1 and TRBJ1-3; D gene unclear. Germline-derived CDR1 and CDR2 are SQVTM and ANQGSEA. The CDR3 runs to 13 residues. V was cut by 3 bases and J by 1 base, with 7 bases left in between. CDR3 in amino acids: CSVEEMSGNTIYF. The CDR3 DNA is TGCAGCGTTGAGGAGATGTCTGGAAACACCATATATTTT.

This chain joins TRBV7-9 and TRBJ2-4; 7 bases match TRBD1. J gave up 0 bases and V 1 base, and 6 bases lay outside the gene matches. The CDR3 extends over 17 amino acids. Germline assignment: CDR1 SEHNR and CDR2 FQNEAQ (reference sequence). Here the CDR3 reads CASSLGTGILAKNIQYF. CDR3 coding DNA: TGTGCCAGCAGCTTAGGGACAGGAATACTAGCCAAAAACATTCAGTACTTC.

The chain couples TRBV19 to TRBJ2-3; 8 bases align to TRBD2. The CDR3 loop spans 15 amino acids. Germline CDR1 and CDR2: LNHDA and SQIVND (reference sequence). J was trimmed by 1 base and V by 3 bases; bases with no gene match: 3. Here the CDR3 reads CASSIGRGGTDTQYF. CDR3 sequence (DNA): TGTGCCAGTAGTATTGGGCGGGGGGGCACAGATACGCAGTATTTT.

The chain employs TRBV11-3 and TRBJ2-5; no firm D call. Germline CDR1 and CDR2: SGHNT and YENEEA. This CDR3 region has 12 residues. Between the trimmed V and J ends, which lost 5 bases and 5 bases, there was a span of 9 bases. DNA of the CDR3: TGTGCCAGCAGCCTAGGAGCGGAGACCCAGTACTTC. The encoded protein is CASSLGAETQYF.

The V and J genes are TRBV19 and TRBJ1-1; TRBD1 matches 7 bases. With V trimmed by 7 bases and J by 0 bases, 5 bases remained unmatched. Germline values: CDR1 LNHDA, CDR2 SQIVND (reference sequence). CDR3 size: 14 residues. The CDR3 coding sequence is TGTGCCAGTACCCGGACAGGAATGAACACTGAAGCTTTCTTT. As protein: CASTRTGMNTEAFF.

This chain connects TRBV5-1 to TRBJ2-5, with a weak D call TRBD2 (5 bases). The length of the CDR3 is 14 residues. The germline V and J ends were trimmed by 5 bases and 5 bases, with 16 bases remaining between them. Germline-derived CDR1 and CDR2 are SGHRS and YFSETQ. In DNA, the CDR3 is TGCGCCAGCAGGGCGGACTTTACGATCGAGACCCAGTACTTC. Its protein is CASRADFTIETQYF.

The CDR3, as DNA: TGCGCCAGCAGCTTGACGGGACTAGTCTTAGATACGCAGTATTTT. Amino acids: CASSLTGLVLDTQYF. This sequence joins TRBV5-1 and TRBJ2-3; 8 nucleotides line up with TRBD2. The CDR3 totals 15 residues. The germline V gene encodes CDR1 SGHRS and CDR2 YFSETQ. V was clipped by 1 base and J by 5 bases; unmatched bases: 6.

This rearrangement joins TRBV25-1 to TRBJ1-1; D may be TRBD1 (5 bases). V lost 1 base, J lost 6 bases, and 18 bases lay in between. CDR3 length equals 16 residues. The germline V gene encodes CDR1 MGHDK and CDR2 SYGVNS. The CDR3 protein is CASSESGGRVVSEAFF. The CDR3 DNA reads as TGTGCCAGCAGTGAATCGGGGGGGAGGGTGGTCTCTGAAGCTTTCTTT.

With respect to this clone: The same CDR3 is also encoded by other DNA sequences in this sample. This chain links TRBV6-5 with TRBJ1-6; no firm D call. The CDR3 covers 13 residues. Germline CDR1 is MNHEY and CDR2 is SVGAGI. Trimming left V 4 bases short and J 7 bases short, with 8 bases between. The CDR3 here is CASSSRVNSPLHF. DNA of the CDR3: TGTGCCAGCAGTTCCCGAGTGAATTCACCCCTCCACTTT.

V is TRBV19 and J is TRBJ1-2; TRBD1 might be the D (5 bases). V shed 5 bases and J shed 8 bases, with 15 bases lying between them. Germline assignment: CDR1 LNHDA and CDR2 SQIVND (reference sequence). The CDR3 covers 13 residues. CDR3 protein: CASSFLSPGGYTF. The CDR3 region has the DNA TGTGCCAGTAGTTTCCTAAGCCCAGGGGGCTACACCTTC. Full variable domain (remainder filled in from reference TRBV19 and TRBJ1-2): DGGITQSPKYLFRKEGQNVTLSCEQNLNHDAMYWYRQDPGQGLRLIYYSQIVNDFQKGDIAEGYSVSREKKESFPLTVTSAQKNPTAFYLCASSFLSPGGYTFGSGTRLTVV.

The V gene is TRBV10-2, the J gene TRBJ1-2, with D unclear. Per the germline V gene, CDR1 is WSHSY and CDR2 is SAAADI. V gave up 2 bases and J gave up 4 bases, with 8 bases separating them. The CDR3 is 13 residues long. The CDR3 coding sequence is TGCGCCAGCAGTGAGGAGATACGCTATGGCTACACCTTC. Translation gives CASSEEIRYGYTF.

The V gene is TRBV19, the J gene TRBJ1-5; D uncertain. In germline, CDR1 is LNHDA, CDR2 SQIVND (reference sequence). This CDR3 region has 13 residues. Trimming pared 5 bases from V and 7 bases from J, leaving 12 bases between. The CDR3 DNA reads as TGTGCCAGTAGTCCCCGACATGCCCAGCCCCAGCATTTT. This gives the protein CASSPRHAQPQHF.

V and J are TRBV5-4 and TRBJ2-7; possible D gene TRBD2, 6 bases. The CDR3 is 12 amino acids. Germline CDR1 reads SGHNT; CDR2 reads YYREEE (reference sequence). The V end lost 3 bases, the J end lost 7 bases, and 11 bases lay between the germline ends. CDR3 region: CASSYGGEEQYF. DNA of the CDR3: TGTGCCAGCAGCTACGGGGGAGAAGAGCAGTACTTC.

A single count supports this clone. In DNA, the CDR3 is TGTGCCAGCAGCTTAGCGGGGGGGCGCAATGAGCAGTTCTTC. It yields the protein CASSLAGGRNEQFF. The V gene is TRBV7-2, the J gene TRBJ2-1, with a weak D call TRBD2 (7 bases). CDR3 length: 14 residues. V was shortened by 0 bases and J by 6 bases, with 9 bases between the two germline ends. Germline V gene lookup returns CDR1 SGHTA and CDR2 FQGNSA.

This clone has only a few counts. The V call is TRBV19, the J call TRBJ1-5; D is possibly TRBD1 (5 bases). This CDR3 comprises 17 residues. Trimming left V 1 base short and J 0 bases short, with 13 bases between. Germline V gives CDR1 LNHDA, CDR2 SQIVND (reference sequence). CDR3 bases: TGTGCCAGTAGTATAGGACAGATGAGGCGTAGCAATCAGCCCCAGCATTTT. It specifies CASSIGQMRRSNQPQHF.

As DNA, the CDR3 is TGTGCCAGCAGCTCCGGGACTGGATCCTACAATGAGCAGTTCTTC. It is translated as CASSSGTGSYNEQFF. The chain employs TRBV7-6 and TRBJ2-1, with a tentative D call TRBD2 (6 bases). Germline lookup yields CDR1 SGHVS and CDR2 FNYEAQ. The CDR3 loop spans 15 amino acids. V lost 4 bases and J lost 1, with 11 bases in between.

The CDR3 sequence is CASSYQGNEAFF. CDR3 nucleotides: TGTGCCAGCAGTTATCAGGGGAATGAAGCTTTCTTT. This sequence joins TRBV12-3 or TRBV12-4 and TRBJ1-1; D might be TRBD1 (6 bases). The CDR3 runs 12 residues. V was shortened by 4 bases and J by 7 bases, with 10 bases between the two germline ends.

This chain links TRBV19 with TRBJ2-2; TRBD1 matches 7 bases. Germline assignment: CDR1 LNHDA and CDR2 SQIVND (reference sequence). Losses at the gene ends were 9 bases for V and 0 bases for J; bases not matched to a gene: 4. The CDR3 extends over 14 amino acids. CDR3 region: CASQTGTNTGELFF. The CDR3 nucleotides are TGTGCCAGCCAGACAGGGACGAACACCGGGGAGCTGTTTTTT.

V gene TRBV7-2 combines with J gene TRBJ2-3; D perhaps matches TRBD2 (6 bases). There are 15 residues in the CDR3. The V end was cut by 5 bases, the J end by 5 bases, with 17 bases between. Germline-derived CDR1 and CDR2 are SGHTA and FQGNSA. For the CDR3, the DNA is TGTGCCAGCAGCCAGGTTGGAGGGGCCGGAGATACGCAGTATTTT. It encodes CASSQVGGAGDTQYF.